Listed below are T cell receptor beta chains from one sample, sequenced in a study of CD8+CD57+ T cells in acquired aplastic anemia. TCRdb fed the reads into MiXCR, producing one record per CDR3 protein. The sample includes about 180,000 distinct CDR3 sequences, roughly three fifths of them seen just once. Sequencing used sorted CD4+, CD8+, or CD8+CD57+ T cells (not recorded which) from PBMCs. Receptor source: a human donor with aplastic anemia. Each CDR3 is given with its conserved first and last residue. The D gene is left open where the match is weak. Only some rows state a clone size, as once, few, many or a class for expanded clones.

>TRBV20-1|NA|TRBJ1-1|NA
TGCAGTGCTCTTAGTTTCACTGAAGCCTTCTTT
CSALSFTEAFF
>TRBV7-6|NA|TRBJ2-7|NA
TGTGCCAGCAGCTTAGGGAGCACAGGGAAAGGCGCCTACGAGCAGTACTTC
CASSLGSTGKGAYEQYF
>TRBV18|TRBD1|TRBJ2-2|NA
TGTGCCAGCTCACGTCCCGGGACAGGGACCGGGGAGCTGTTTTTT
CASSRPGTGTGELFF
>TRBV5-1|NA|TRBJ2-7|NA
TGCGCCAGCAGCTTGTTGTTAGAGCAGCGCAGATGCTTC
CASSLLLEQRRCF
>TRBV24-1|NA|TRBJ1-5|few
TGTGCCACCAGTGGGTATCAGGGATACAATCAGCCCCAGCATTTT
CATSGYQGYNQPQHF
>TRBV26|NA|TRBJ2-7|NA
TGTGCCAGCAGTTCTGGCGGTACCTACAATGAGCAGTACTTC
CASSSGGTYNEQYF
>TRBV2|NA|TRBJ1-6|once
TGTGCCAGCAGTGAAGATGGTCTCTCCTATAATTCACCCCTCCACTTT
CASSEDGLSYNSPLHF
>TRBV20-1|NA|TRBJ1-6|few
TGCAGTCCGGGGGAGTTTCACAGTCGTCAATCACCCCTCCACTTT
CSPGEFHSRQSPLHF
>TRBV7-9|NA|TRBJ1-2|NA
TGTGCCAGCAGCTTAGCAGGCGAGCGTGGCTACACCTTC
CASSLAGERGYTF
>TRBV5-1|NA|TRBJ2-1|NA
TGCGCCAGCAGCTTGGTAGCGGTTACGGGGAATGAGCAGTTCTTC
CASSLVAVTGNEQFF
>TRBV7-9|NA|TRBJ1-1|many
TGTTTGGGGCTCCGCTGGGGCACTGAAGCTTTCTTT
CLGLRWGTEAFF
>TRBV6-5|NA|TRBJ2-3|few
TGTGCCAGCAGTTACTCGGCCCCCGGTCGGGGGAAACGGGTTTACACAGATACGCAGTATTTT
CASSYSAPGRGKRVYTDTQYF
>TRBV20-1|NA|TRBJ2-7|NA
TGCAGTGCTAGGGGGCAGGTACACGAGCAGTACTTC
CSARGQVHEQYF
>TRBV19|NA|TRBJ1-3|NA
TGTGCCTGTAGTATTCTGGGAAACACCATATATTTT
CACSILGNTIYF
>TRBV12-3/TRBV12-4|TRBD2|TRBJ2-3|few
TGTGCCAGCAGTATTAGCGGGAGCTTCGGCACGCAGTATTTT
CASSISGSFGTQYF
>TRBV15|NA|TRBJ2-3|NA
TGTGCCACCAGCAGAGTACTTCCTAGCACAGATACGCAGTATTTT
CATSRVLPSTDTQYF